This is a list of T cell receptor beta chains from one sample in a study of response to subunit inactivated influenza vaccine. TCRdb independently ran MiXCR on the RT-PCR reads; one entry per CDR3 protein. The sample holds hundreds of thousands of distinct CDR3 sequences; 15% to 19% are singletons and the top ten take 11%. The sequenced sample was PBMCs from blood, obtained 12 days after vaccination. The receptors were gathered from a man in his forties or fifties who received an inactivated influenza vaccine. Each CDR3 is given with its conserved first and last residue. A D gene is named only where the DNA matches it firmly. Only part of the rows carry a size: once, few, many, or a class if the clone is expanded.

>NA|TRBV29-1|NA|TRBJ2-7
CSVGGGRSYEQYF
TGCAGCGTTGGTGGGGGCCGTTCCTACGAGCAGTACTTC
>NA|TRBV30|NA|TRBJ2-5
CAWSVGGVQETQYF
TGTGCCTGGAGTGTAGGGGGGGTCCAAGAGACCCAGTACTTC
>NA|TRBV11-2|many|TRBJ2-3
CASSYHSTDTQYF
TGTGCCAGCAGCTATCATAGCACAGATACGCAGTATTTT
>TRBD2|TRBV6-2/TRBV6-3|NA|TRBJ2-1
CASRRGRESYNEQFF
TGTGCCAGCAGACGCGGGAGAGAGAGTTACAATGAGCAGTTCTTC
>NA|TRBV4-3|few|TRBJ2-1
CASSQGPEYNEQFF
TGCGCCAGCAGCCAAGGTCCCGAATACAATGAGCAGTTCTTC
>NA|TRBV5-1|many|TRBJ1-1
CASSLQARGGEAFF
TGCGCCAGCAGCTTGCAGGCCAGAGGCGGTGAAGCTTTCTTT
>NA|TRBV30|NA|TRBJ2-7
CAWSYGWGANEQYF
TGTGCCTGGAGCTACGGTTGGGGTGCCAACGAGCAGTACTTC
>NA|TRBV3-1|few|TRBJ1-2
CASSQERIPFYGYTF
TGTGCCAGCAGCCAAGAAAGGATTCCGTTCTATGGCTACACCTTC
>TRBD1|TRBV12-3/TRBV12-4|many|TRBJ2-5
CASSLGQGLETQYF
TGTGCCAGCAGTTTAGGACAGGGGTTAGAGACCCAGTACTTC
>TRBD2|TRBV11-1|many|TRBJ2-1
CASSETGTSGQSLYNEQFF
TGTGCCAGCAGCGAGACCGGGACTAGCGGGCAGTCCCTATACAATGAGCAGTTCTTC
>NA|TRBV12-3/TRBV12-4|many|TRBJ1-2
CASSSPGSYTF
TGTGCCAGCAGTTCCCCAGGGTCATACACCTTC
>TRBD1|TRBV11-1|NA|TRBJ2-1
CASRKTTGGPRNEQFF
TGTGCCAGCAGGAAAACTACAGGGGGCCCTAGGAATGAGCAGTTCTTC
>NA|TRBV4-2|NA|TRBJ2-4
CASSQDIGSNIQYF
TGTGCCAGCAGCCAAGATATAGGTAGCAACATTCAGTACTTC
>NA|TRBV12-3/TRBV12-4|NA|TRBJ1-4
CASSRDTGRLFF
TGTGCCAGCAGTAGAGATACAGGGCGACTGTTTTTT
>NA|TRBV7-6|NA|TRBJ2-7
CASSLVFNEQYF
TGTGCCAGCAGCTTAGTGTTTAACGAGCAGTACTTC
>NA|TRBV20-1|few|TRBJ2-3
CSVTGARVGTQYF
TGCAGTGTTACGGGGGCCAGGGTGGGTACGCAGTATTTT
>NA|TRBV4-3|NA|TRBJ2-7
CASSQDGSANGEQYF
TGCGCCAGCAGCCAAGATGGTAGCGCTAACGGCGAGCAGTACTTC
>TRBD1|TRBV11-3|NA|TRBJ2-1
CASSLRQGDLGDEQFF
TGTGCCAGCAGCTTACGGCAGGGGGATCTGGGGGATGAGCAGTTCTTC
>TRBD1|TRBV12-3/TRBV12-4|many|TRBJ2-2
CASSRTGRNTGELFF
TGTGCCAGCAGTCGGACAGGGAGGAACACCGGGGAGCTGTTTTTT
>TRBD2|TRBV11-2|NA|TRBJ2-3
CASSLDGSGGRTQYF
TGTGCCAGCAGCTTAGACGGTAGCGGGGGCCGAACGCAGTATTTT
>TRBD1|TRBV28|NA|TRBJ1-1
CASSWSGGADTEAFF
TGTGCCAGCAGTTGGTCAGGGGGCGCGGACACTGAAGCTTTCTTT
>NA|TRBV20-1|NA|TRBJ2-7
CSARDTTIYEQYF
TGCAGTGCTAGAGATACTACGATCTACGAGCAGTACTTC
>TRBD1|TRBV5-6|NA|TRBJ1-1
CASSLGGQATEAFF
TGTGCCAGCAGCTTGGGGGGACAGGCCACTGAAGCTTTCTTT